Given below is one T cell receptor (beta chain) in context. As yet, its antigen is unknown. Participants comprised healthy donors of bone marrow. The data belong to a study of cytomegalovirus exposure and HLA in healthy donors. Broader study findings: A later analysis linked a missense variant in DCLRE1C to the trimming of TCR beta V and J genes. Rare TCR sequences dominated, though some public TCRs recurred in many donors.

The PCR was carried out with 60 Vbeta primers and 13 Jbeta primers. Some clones are missing from TCRdb's copy, which holds only in-frame ones; the method was immunoSEQ multiplex PCR. The repertoire includes approximately 93,000 clones, 75% to 80% of them detected once, and approximately 3.8% sits in the top ten. The CDR3 loop spans 19 amino acids. With 0 bases clipped from V and 0 bases from J, the junction kept 9 bases outside the gene matches. Germline V gene data show CDR1 as SGHRS and CDR2 as YFSETQ. The sequenced sample was PBMCs. The sequence came from a woman between 35 and 50 years old in good health and CMV-seronegative. The V gene is TRBV5-1, the J gene TRBJ2-3; 11 bases line up with TRBD1. CDR3 DNA sequence: TGCGCCAGCAGCTTGGTCGGGACAGGGGGACAAGCTAGCACAGATACGCAGTATTTT. This gives the protein CASSLVGTGGQASTDTQYF.